This TCR beta chain was retrieved from a study of blood T cell repertoires in COVID-19. In the study overall: Both acute and convalescent COVID-19 samples were obtained from the United States, Italy and Spain. Nucleic acid was either cDNA or gDNA, and it came from T cells, B-cell-depleted T cells, or PBMCs.

Authors' analysis steps: From reference gene primer amplification, estimates of nucleated cell counts were derived. TCRdb's copy holds only in-frame clones and misses some; the assay was immunoSEQ multiplex PCR. That table gives V, J and clone size, and the DNA gave D and trimming. The table lists around 140,000 clones, 80% to 90% of them singletons. The J segment lost 3 bases and the V segment lost 3 bases, leaving 3 bases of the junction unmatched. The CDR3 is 16 amino acids. In germline, CDR1 is SGDLS, CDR2 YYNGEE. Sequencing input: peripheral blood. The chain is built from TRBV9 and TRBJ2-1, with 13 bases matching TRBD2. The receptor's source is a man between 60 and 75 years old with active or convalescent COVID-19. The CDR3 is CASSALAGGLYNEQFF. In nucleotides, the CDR3 is TGTGCCAGCAGCGCACTAGCGGGAGGGCTCTACAATGAGCAGTTCTTC.